This TCR beta chain was recovered during a study of cytomegalovirus exposure and HLA in healthy donors. Study context: The early release's HLA-typed donors yielded approximately 82 million unique TCRs. Study conclusions and caveats: A later analysis, which compared TCR beta chains of equal frequency, found the HLA-associated ones more clonally expanded.

The V segment lost 0 bases and the J segment 8 bases; nucleotides outside the gene matches: 2. CDR3 size: 12 residues. CDR1 and CDR2 (germline): SQVTM, ANQGSEA. PCR employed 60 Vbeta and 13 Jbeta primers. Profiled with immunoSEQ multiplex PCR; TCRdb holds only in-frame clones, not every one. The sample gives around 150,000 clones, 60% to 80% of which show up once; over 0.6% is in the top ten. Note on this clone: Its antigen remains unidentified.

Sequenced input: PBMCs. V gene TRBV29-1 combines with J gene TRBJ1-2, with 8 nucleotides matching TRBD1. The TCR comes from a male donor in good health and CMV-seronegative. The CDR3 sequence is CSVEDPGGGYTF. In nucleotides, the CDR3 is TGCAGCGTTGAAGACCCAGGGGGCGGCTACACCTTC.